Sequencing of this T cell receptor beta chain was carried out in a study of blood T cell repertoires in COVID-19. Study-wide background: Sites across the United States, Italy and Spain contributed samples from acute and convalescent COVID-19. Sources were T cells, B-cell-depleted T cells, or PBMCs; the material itself was cDNA or gDNA.

Sequencing was performed with immunoSEQ multiplex PCR; in TCRdb, only in-frame clones are kept and a portion is missing. The table lists about 400,000 clones, around 92% of them singletons. With 5 bases clipped from V and 12 bases from J, the junction kept 18 bases outside the gene matches. Germline lookup yields CDR1 LGHDT and CDR2 YNNKEL (reference sequence). The CDR3 extends over 15 amino acids. Across about 22 US areas, participants ranged in age from 18 to 89 years. Among Cohort 3 donors, those recovered had two negative PCRs, clearance, or symptom resolution. The sequence was collected from a woman aged 25 to 45 who had recovered from COVID-19. The sample consisted of PBMCs or T cells enriched from blood (not recorded which). The genes are TRBV3-1 (or the pseudogene TRBV3-2) and TRBJ1-2; 7 bases fit TRBD1. The CDR3 bases are TGTGCCAGCAGCACCAACAGGGGCGCGCTTTCTTTGCACACCTTC. It specifies CASSTNRGALSLHTF.